A single sample is the source of the 8 T cell receptor beta chains below, sequenced in a study of T cell changes during pregnancy in multiple sclerosis. Assay used: immunoSEQ multiplex PCR; TCRdb lists only in-frame clones, some missing. The repertoire holds about 65,000 clones, 92% seen once, with roughly 3% in the top ten. The sample in question was CD8+ T cells from peripheral blood mononuclear cells, obtained in the third trimester of pregnancy. The receptor set was obtained from a female donor in good health, enrolled as a control in a pregnancy study.

The chain uses TRBV7-9 and TRBJ2-5; 8 bases align to TRBD2. Looked up from germline, CDR1 is SEHNR and CDR2 is FQNEAQ (reference sequence). The CDR3 consists of 14 residues. Trimming cost V 6 bases and J 0 bases; bases outside gene matches: 3. CDR3 sequence reads: CASSGSGDQETQYF. The CDR3 region has the DNA TGTGCCAGCAGTGGTAGCGGGGACCAAGAGACCCAGTACTTC.

The table lists this clone with a count of one. The chain uses TRBV5-8 and TRBJ1-2; no clear D. V was clipped by 2 bases and J by 6 bases, with 20 bases between them. Germline V gene data show CDR1 as SGHTS and CDR2 as YDEGEE. The length of the CDR3 is 16 residues. As DNA, the CDR3 is TGTGCCAGCAGCTTCATGGTAAGGAGTTATGTGGATGGCTACACCTTC. Translated: CASSFMVRSYVDGYTF.

The chain has TRBV7-3 and TRBJ2-7, with 7 bases fitting TRBD1. The germline gives CDR1 SGHTA, CDR2 FQGTGA. The CDR3 is 15 amino acids. V shed 2 bases and J 2 bases; nucleotides not matched to a gene: 6. This chain's CDR3 is CASSLAGGETYEQYF. CDR3 bases: TGTGCCAGCAGCTTAGCAGGGGGTGAAACCTACGAGCAGTACTTC.

The genes are TRBV4-1 and TRBJ2-5, with D unresolved. Germline values: CDR1 MGHRA, CDR2 YSYEKL. V lost 0 bases and J lost 2, with 10 bases in between. The CDR3 loop spans 15 amino acids. The CDR3 coding sequence is TGCGCCAGCAGCCAAGATGTAACGAGACAAGAGACCCAGTACTTC. Residues: CASSQDVTRQETQYF.

The chain combines TRBV9 with TRBJ2-3; TRBD1 matches 7 bases. The V gene end was trimmed by 3 bases and the J gene end by 2 bases; junction bases not matched to a gene: 3. The germline V gene has CDR1 SGDLS and CDR2 YYNGEE. The CDR3 covers 14 residues. The CDR3 here is CASSEGQYTDTQYF. The CDR3 DNA is TGTGCCAGCAGCGAGGGACAGTACACAGATACGCAGTATTTT.

This rearrangement joins TRBV6-5 to TRBJ2-7, with TRBD1 identical over 7 bases. Germline V lookup: CDR1 MNHEY, CDR2 SVGAGI. After removal of 2 bases from V and 2 bases from J, the junction contained 3 bases not matched to a gene. The CDR3 runs to 14 residues. CDR3 in DNA: TGTGCCAGCAGTTACAGGGACAGTACCTACGAGCAGTACTTC. This translates into CASSYRDSTYEQYF.

This clone was detected only a few times. The rearrangement joins TRBV29-1 to TRBJ2-5; 8 bases are shared with TRBD2. Germline lookup yields CDR1 SQVTM and CDR2 ANQGSEA. The CDR3 totals 15 residues. The J segment lost 2 bases and the V segment lost 2 bases, leaving 7 bases of the junction unmatched. CDR3 nucleotides: TGCAGCGTTGAACCCAGCGGGGGCCTACAAGAGACCCAGTACTTC. Residues: CSVEPSGGLQETQYF.

This clone was detected only once. The CDR3 bases are TGTGCCTGGAGTGTAGGAGGACCATACAATGAGCAGTTCTTC. This encodes CAWSVGGPYNEQFF. The chain employs TRBV30 and TRBJ2-1; tentatively, D is TRBD2 (5 bases). V lost 0 bases and J 4 bases, leaving 10 bases between the germline ends. This CDR3 spans 14 amino acids. Germline V CDR1 and CDR2: GTSNPN, SVGIG (reference sequence). Combining the CDR3 with reference TRBV30 and TRBJ2-1 gives the whole variable domain SQTIHQWPATLVQPVGSPLSLECTVEGTSNPNLYWYRQAAGRGLQLLFYSVGIGQISSEVPQNLSASRPQDRQFILSSKKLLLSDSGFYLCAWSVGGPYNEQFFGPGTRLTVL.